This TCR beta chain was sequenced for a study of monozygotic twins with inflammatory bowel disease. TCRdb processed the 5' RACE reads again and assigns one entry to each CDR3 protein, with no DNA. The sample includes about 99,000 distinct CDR3 sequences. The CDR3 runs to 15 residues. Germline CDR1 reads SGHTA; CDR2 reads FQGNSA. The clonotype originates from a human donor with ulcerative colitis or Crohn's disease, or a healthy co-twin of an affected twin (not recorded which). Sequencing input: blood. The rearrangement joins TRBV7-2 to TRBJ2-5; TCRdb selects TRBD1, and the lack of DNA leaves this call unchecked. CDR3 amino acids: CASSLNPGGGETQYF.